This TCR beta chain was identified in a study of cytomegalovirus exposure and HLA in healthy donors. Across the study: Earlier work reported 100 million or so unique TCR beta sequences from about 170 million T cells. Findings and limits, study-wide: It was likely that a cluster of highly shared sequence variants was a sequencing artifact. In a later analysis, TCR beta V- and J-gene trimming was associated with a missense DCLRE1C variant.

Researchers ran the PCR with 60 Vbeta and 13 Jbeta primers. Profiled with immunoSEQ multiplex PCR; TCRdb holds only in-frame clones, not every one. There are 280,000 or so clones in the sample; approximately 90% occur only once, and approximately 2.4% lies in the top ten. CDR1 and CDR2 from the germline V gene are SEHNR and FQNEAQ (reference sequence). V lost 5 bases, J lost 0 bases, and 22 bases lay in between. This CDR3 has 18 residues. Each donor was nominally healthy when sampled (though unrecorded immune exposures were likely). On this clone itself: As yet, its antigen is unknown.

V and J are TRBV7-9 and TRBJ1-1, with D tentatively TRBD1 (5 bases). The TCR was taken from a woman aged 18-29 years in good health and CMV-seronegative. Sequencing was carried out using PBMCs. The CDR3 reads CASSHPGRGTQMNTEAFF. The CDR3, as DNA: TGTGCCAGCAGCCATCCCGGAAGGGGAACCCAAATGAACACTGAAGCTTTCTTT.